These 18 T cell receptor beta chains were all obtained from the same sample, sequenced in a study of blood T cell repertoires in COVID-19 (dated by TCRdb to 2018 to 2021). Library preparation used the immunoSEQ multiplex PCR assay. TCRdb took over this immuneACCESS table, retaining in-frame rearrangements with V and J assigned. Such tables are incomplete; in checked studies, under half of the missing clones stem from an unresolved V gene, and the remainder is unexplained. This sample lists about 370,000 clones; approximately 90% were detected once. 1% of the sample belongs to the ten largest clones. The sample was PBMCs or T cells enriched from blood (not recorded which). Receptors originate from a young man who had recovered from COVID-19.

The chain couples TRBV28 to TRBJ2-5; a weak D match, TRBD2 (6 bases). V was shortened by 5 bases and J by 5 bases, with 18 bases between the two germline ends. The CDR3 totals 15 residues. The germline V gene has CDR1 MDHEN and CDR2 SYDVKM. In DNA, the CDR3 is TGTGCCAGCAGTCCTGGAGGGGCTGGGAGCGAGACCCAGTACTTC. Translated, it gives CASSPGGAGSETQYF.

The chain has TRBV5-1 and TRBJ2-3; D unclear. The CDR3 contains 15 residues. The germline gives CDR1 SGHRS, CDR2 YFSETQ. V lost 0 bases and J 1 base, leaving 9 bases between the germline ends. CDR3 protein: CASSLVRFGTDTQYF. The CDR3 DNA sequence: TGCGCCAGCAGCTTGGTGAGATTCGGCACAGATACGCAGTATTTT.

This chain joins TRBV7-9 and TRBJ2-5; the D gene is possibly TRBD2 (5 bases). The CDR3 spans 14 residues. Germline loops: CDR1 SEHNR, CDR2 FQNEAQ (reference sequence). V lost 4 bases, J lost 4 bases, and 13 bases lay in between. CDR3 coding DNA: TGTGCCAGCAGCTACCCCTTAGGAGGAGAGACCCAGTACTTC. It encodes CASSYPLGGETQYF. Drawing the rest from reference TRBV7-9 and TRBJ2-5, the complete variable domain is DTGVSQNPRHKITKRGQNVTFRCDPISEHNRLYWYRQTLGQGPEFLTYFQNEAQLEKSRLLSDRFSAERPKGSFSTLEIQRTEQGDSAMYLCASSYPLGGETQYFGPGTRLLVL.

J is TRBJ2-7 and V is TRBV6-5; D remains unclear. CDR3 size: 11 residues. Germline CDR1 is MNHEY and CDR2 is SVGAGI. Trimming removed 7 bases at V and 0 bases at J, with 4 bases between. CDR3: CASTSSYEQYF. CDR3 in DNA: TGTGCCAGCACGAGCTCCTACGAGCAGTACTTC.

V and J are TRBV7-9 and TRBJ1-3; no clear D gene. Trimming cost V 2 bases and J 0 bases, with 11 bases left between them. This CDR3 contains 16 residues. The germline CDR1 and CDR2 sequences are SEHNR and FQNEAQ (reference sequence). CDR3 amino acids: CASSLRDKISGNTIYF. In nucleotides, the CDR3 is TGTGCCAGCAGCTTACGTGACAAGATCTCTGGAAACACCATATATTTT.

This clone was seen a single time. This chain connects TRBV12-3 or TRBV12-4 to TRBJ1-5; D gene uncertain. The V and J ends lost 10 bases and 3 bases respectively, with 10 bases between them. This CDR3 has 12 residues. The CDR3 bases are TGTGCCACCGGGGATAACAATCAGCCCCAGCATTTT. As protein: CATGDNNQPQHF.

This clone was seen once. The J gene is TRBJ2-1, the V gene TRBV9; 10 positions agree with TRBD2. Germline CDR1 is SGDLS and CDR2 is YYNGEE. CDR3 length equals 14 residues. J gave up 4 bases and V 3 bases, and 1 base lay outside the gene matches. This chain's CDR3 is CASSDSGGYNEQFF. In DNA form, the CDR3 reads TGTGCCAGCAGCGATAGCGGGGGGTACAATGAGCAGTTCTTC. Using reference TRBV9 and TRBJ2-1 for the parts outside the CDR3, the full variable domain is DSGVTQTPKHLITATGQRVTLRCSPRSGDLSVYWYQQSLDQGLQFLIQYYNGEERAKGNILERFSAQQFPDLHSELNLSSLELGDSALYFCASSDSGGYNEQFFGPGTRLTVL.

The chain carries TRBV3-1 (or the pseudogene TRBV3-2) and TRBJ2-2, with D maybe TRBD1 (5 bases). This CDR3 is built from 14 residues. Germline loops: CDR1 LGHDT, CDR2 YNNKEL (reference sequence). With 6 bases removed from V and 0 bases from J, the gap between germline ends came to 8 bases. CDR3 protein: CASRGLANTGELFF. CDR3 sequence (DNA): TGTGCCAGCAGGGGGCTAGCGAACACCGGGGAGCTGTTTTTT.

This chain uses TRBV19 with TRBJ1-4, with 11 nucleotides matching TRBD1. Germline V gene data show CDR1 as LNHDA and CDR2 as SQIVND (reference sequence). The trim removed 5 bases at V and 5 bases at J, leaving 4 bases unmatched. The CDR3 sequence is 15 residues long. The CDR3 loop is CASSSRTGGNEKLFF. In DNA form, the CDR3 reads TGTGCCAGTAGTTCCAGGACAGGGGGCAATGAAAAACTGTTTTTT. Complete variable domain (other parts from reference TRBV19 and TRBJ1-4): DGGITQSPKYLFRKEGQNVTLSCEQNLNHDAMYWYRQDPGQGLRLIYYSQIVNDFQKGDIAEGYSVSREKKESFPLTVTSAQKNPTAFYLCASSSRTGGNEKLFFGSGTQLSVL.

The chain couples TRBV20-1 to TRBJ2-3; D is undetermined. CDR3 length equals 11 residues. Germline CDR1 and CDR2: DFQATT and SNEGSKA (reference sequence). Trimming pared 7 bases from V and 5 bases from J, leaving 10 bases between. In DNA, the CDR3 is TGCAGTGTATGGCCGGGAGATACGCAGTATTTT. This gives the protein CSVWPGDTQYF.

V and J are TRBV24-1 and TRBJ2-5, with 10 bases aligning to TRBD1. The CDR3 consists of 13 residues. Germline V gene lookup returns CDR1 KGHDR and CDR2 SFDVKD. With 7 bases clipped from V and 5 bases from J, the junction kept 3 bases outside the gene matches. The CDR3 spells CATSTDRGETQYF. The CDR3 region has the DNA TGTGCCACCAGCACGGACAGGGGGGAGACCCAGTACTTC.

This clone was detected only once. V and J are TRBV19 and TRBJ2-5; 7 nucleotides line up with TRBD2. J was trimmed by 4 bases and V by 3 bases; bases with no gene match: 5. Germline assignment: CDR1 LNHDA and CDR2 SQIVND (reference sequence). The CDR3 contains 14 residues. This CDR3 reads CASSIRGDVETQYF. DNA for the CDR3: TGTGCCAGTAGTATCCGGGGGGACGTAGAGACCCAGTACTTC. The whole variable domain, filled in from reference TRBV19 and TRBJ2-5, reads DGGITQSPKYLFRKEGQNVTLSCEQNLNHDAMYWYRQDPGQGLRLIYYSQIVNDFQKGDIAEGYSVSREKKESFPLTVTSAQKNPTAFYLCASSIRGDVETQYFGPGTRLLVL.

The chain employs TRBV4-3 and TRBJ1-2, with a weak D call TRBD1 (6 bases). CDR3 size: 15 residues. Trimming left V 0 bases short and J 8 bases short, with 16 bases between. CDR1 and CDR2 (germline): LGHNA, YSLEER. The CDR3 DNA reads as TGCGCCAGCAGCCAAGATAGATCGGGGGGCAGCGGCTACACCTTC. It specifies CASSQDRSGGSGYTF.

The chain recombines TRBV7-9 with TRBJ2-7; 10 bases are shared with TRBD1. The V and J ends lost 5 bases and 3 bases, in that order; junction bases with no gene match: 4. The CDR3 is 14 amino acids. Per germline, CDR1 SEHNR and CDR2 FQNEAQ (reference sequence). CDR3 nucleotides: TGTGCCAGCAGCCCCGACAGGGGGCGCTACGAGCAGTACTTC. It specifies CASSPDRGRYEQYF.

The chain carries TRBV5-6 and TRBJ2-5; D might be TRBD1 (5 bases). Germline CDR1 reads SGHDT; CDR2 reads YYEEEE. The CDR3 runs 14 residues. V lost 7 bases and J 5 bases, leaving 18 bases between the germline ends. The CDR3 is CASGPQGGWETQYF. The CDR3 nucleotides are TGTGCCAGCGGGCCCCAGGGCGGCTGGGAGACCCAGTACTTC.

This chain uses TRBV27 with TRBJ2-1; 10 nucleotides line up with TRBD2. The CDR3 consists of 16 residues. The germline gives CDR1 MNHEY, CDR2 SMNVEV (reference sequence). Trimming at V came to 6 bases and at J to 7 bases, leaving 12 bases not matched to a gene. The CDR3 is CASRWTSGTGLNEQFF. CDR3 coding DNA: TGTGCCAGCAGATGGACTAGCGGCACGGGCTTGAATGAGCAGTTCTTC.

As regards this clone: The same CDR3 also results from other DNA sequences found in this sample. The rearrangement links TRBV7-9 to TRBJ2-1, with a possible D match to TRBD1 (6 bases). The germline V gene has CDR1 SEHNR and CDR2 FQNEAQ (reference sequence). V lost 4 bases, J lost 4 bases, and 8 bases lay in between. There are 13 residues in the CDR3. The CDR3 coding sequence is TGTGCCAGCAGCTCTGGACAGTACAATGAGCAGTTCTTC. Amino acids: CASSSGQYNEQFF.

This chain uses TRBV7-3 with TRBJ1-6; the D is unclear. Trimming took off 2 bases at V and 10 bases at J, with 15 bases between the two ends. CDR3 size: 15 residues. Germline V gene lookup returns CDR1 SGHTA and CDR2 FQGTGA. The CDR3 DNA follows: TGTGCCAGCAGCTTAGTACCTGCCGCGGGGTCACCCCTCCACTTT. Translating gives CASSLVPAAGSPLHF.